This TCR beta chain appears in the sequencing data of a study of shared clonotypes between healthy human individuals. Study context: Three plates each covered CD4 naive and memory; CD8 naive two, CD8 memory one.

Germline V gives CDR1 WSHSY, CDR2 SAAADI. J was trimmed by 3 bases and V by 4 bases; bases with no gene match: 12. The CDR3 covers 16 residues. TCRdb keeps only in-frame clones here, not all; method: immunoSEQ multiplex PCR. Of some 2,000,000 clones in the sample, 85% to 95% are singletons; the top ten hold roughly 0.13%. The J gene is TRBJ2-7, the V gene TRBV10-2; the match to TRBD2 covers 7 bases. The receptor was isolated from a man aged 18 to 29 in good health. Sample: naive CD4+ T cells sorted from blood. Subset given: CD45RA+ positively selected. CDR3 sequence reads: CASSGVASGDYYEQYF. The CDR3 nucleotides are TGCGCCAGCAGTGGGGTAGCTAGCGGTGATTACTACGAGCAGTACTTC.